The rows below give T cell receptor beta chains drawn from one sample of a study of shared clonotypes between healthy human individuals. Some clones are missing from TCRdb's copy, which holds only in-frame ones; the method was immunoSEQ multiplex PCR. Of roughly 810,000 clones listed, about 96% are singletons. The sample comprised naive CD8+ T cells sorted from blood. These receptor sequences come from a man aged 25-45 years in good health. The CDR3 runs from the conserved cysteine through the conserved F or W. A D gene is named only where the DNA matches it firmly. The size entry is marked missing in some rows and otherwise reads once, few, many or a size class.

CDR3 length: 14
J gene: TRBJ2-7
clone size: NA
V gene: TRBV4-2
D gene: NA
CDR3 protein: CASSQEGLTYEQYF
CDR3 DNA: TGTGCCAGCAGCCAAGAGGGCCTAACCTACGAGCAGTACTTC

CDR3 length: 14
J gene: TRBJ2-5
clone size: NA
V gene: TRBV7-9
D gene: NA
CDR3 protein: CASHDIGVGETQYF
CDR3 DNA: TGTGCCAGCCACGATATCGGGGTAGGGGAGACCCAGTACTTC

CDR3 length: 16
J gene: TRBJ2-2
clone size: NA
V gene: TRBV11-2
D gene: NA
CDR3 protein: CASSLRGGRPFWELFF
CDR3 DNA: TGTGCCAGCAGTCTTAGAGGTGGCAGGCCATTTTGGGAGCTGTTTTTT

CDR3 length: 18
J gene: TRBJ2-5
clone size: NA
V gene: TRBV19
D gene: NA
CDR3 protein: CASSTPESVPSRKETQYF
CDR3 DNA: TGTGCCAGTAGTACTCCAGAGTCGGTTCCTTCAAGAAAAGAGACCCAGTACTTC

CDR3 length: 15
J gene: TRBJ1-5
clone size: NA
V gene: TRBV6-5
D gene: NA
CDR3 protein: CASSPDYGGNQPQHF
CDR3 DNA: TGTGCCAGCAGCCCCGATTACGGTGGCAATCAGCCCCAGCATTTT

CDR3 length: 16
J gene: TRBJ2-3
clone size: NA
V gene: TRBV7-9
D gene: NA
CDR3 protein: CASSDYGRESTDTQYF
CDR3 DNA: TGTGCCAGCAGCGATTACGGCCGGGAGAGTACAGATACGCAGTATTTT

CDR3 length: 15
J gene: TRBJ2-2
clone size: NA
V gene: TRBV6-5
D gene: TRBD1
CDR3 protein: CASSLGQGNTGELFF
CDR3 DNA: TGTGCCAGCAGTCTTGGACAGGGGAACACCGGGGAGCTGTTTTTT

CDR3 length: 11
J gene: TRBJ2-7
clone size: NA
V gene: TRBV11-2
D gene: NA
CDR3 protein: CASSSGAPEYF
CDR3 DNA: TGTGCCAGCAGCTCCGGCGCGCCTGAGTACTTC

CDR3 length: 15
J gene: TRBJ2-7
clone size: once
V gene: TRBV4-1
D gene: TRBD2
CDR3 protein: CASSPSPGLIDEQYF
CDR3 DNA: TGCGCCAGCAGCCCGTCACCGGGACTAATAGACGAGCAGTACTTC

CDR3 length: 16
J gene: TRBJ1-2
clone size: NA
V gene: TRBV4-1
D gene: NA
CDR3 protein: CASSQDISLANYGYTF
CDR3 DNA: TGCGCCAGCAGCCAAGATATCAGTTTAGCTAACTATGGCTACACCTTC

CDR3 length: 11
J gene: TRBJ2-3
clone size: NA
V gene: TRBV9
D gene: NA
CDR3 protein: CASRDTDTQYF
CDR3 DNA: TGTGCCAGCAGAGACACAGATACGCAGTATTTT

CDR3 length: 13
J gene: TRBJ2-7
clone size: NA
V gene: TRBV15
D gene: NA
CDR3 protein: CATSKDSSYEQYF
CDR3 DNA: TGTGCCACCAGCAAGGACAGTTCCTACGAGCAGTACTTC

CDR3 length: 15
J gene: TRBJ2-7
clone size: NA
V gene: TRBV2
D gene: TRBD2
CDR3 protein: CASSELPTSGDEQYF
CDR3 DNA: TGTGCCAGCAGTGAACTCCCGACTAGCGGCGACGAGCAGTACTTC

CDR3 length: 13
J gene: TRBJ2-7
clone size: NA
V gene: TRBV11-2
D gene: NA
CDR3 protein: CASSLEISYEQYF
CDR3 DNA: TGTGCCAGCAGCTTAGAGATCTCCTACGAGCAGTACTTC

CDR3 length: 14
J gene: TRBJ2-7
clone size: few
V gene: TRBV11-2
D gene: TRBD1
CDR3 protein: CASSFGTGTYEQYF
CDR3 DNA: TGTGCCAGCAGCTTTGGGACAGGGACCTACGAGCAGTACTTC

CDR3 length: 17
J gene: TRBJ1-1
clone size: NA
V gene: TRBV28
D gene: NA
CDR3 protein: CASSPQSGPGTNTEAFF
CDR3 DNA: TGTGCCAGCAGTCCCCAAAGCGGACCAGGGACGAACACTGAAGCTTTCTTT

CDR3 length: 13
J gene: TRBJ2-7
clone size: NA
V gene: TRBV6-6
D gene: NA
CDR3 protein: CASSYEASYEQYF
CDR3 DNA: TGTGCCAGCAGTTATGAGGCCAGCTACGAGCAGTACTTC

CDR3 length: 15
J gene: TRBJ1-1
clone size: NA
V gene: TRBV27
D gene: NA
CDR3 protein: CASSPGQPFNTEAFF
CDR3 DNA: TGTGCCAGCAGTCCAGGACAGCCTTTTAACACTGAAGCTTTCTTT

CDR3 length: 14
J gene: TRBJ2-1
clone size: once
V gene: TRBV27
D gene: NA
CDR3 protein: CASSLSTRTREQFF
CDR3 DNA: TGTGCCAGCAGTTTATCGACGCGAACGCGTGAGCAGTTCTTC

CDR3 length: 16
J gene: TRBJ2-7
clone size: NA
V gene: TRBV7-8
D gene: NA
CDR3 protein: CASSLVPGQEPYEQYF
CDR3 DNA: TGTGCCAGCAGCTTAGTCCCCGGGCAGGAACCCTACGAGCAGTACTTC

CDR3 length: 15
J gene: TRBJ1-1
clone size: NA
V gene: TRBV28
D gene: NA
CDR3 protein: CASSLVTGPWTEAFF
CDR3 DNA: TGTGCCAGCAGTTTGGTGACAGGACCGTGGACTGAAGCTTTCTTT

CDR3 length: 15
J gene: TRBJ2-3
clone size: NA
V gene: TRBV27
D gene: NA
CDR3 protein: CASRTGVTSTDTQYF
CDR3 DNA: TGTGCCAGCCGCACGGGGGTGACTAGCACAGATACGCAGTATTTT

CDR3 length: 16
J gene: TRBJ2-5
clone size: NA
V gene: TRBV7-2
D gene: NA
CDR3 protein: CASSSWAWQNQETQYF
CDR3 DNA: TGTGCCAGCAGCTCCTGGGCCTGGCAGAACCAAGAGACCCAGTACTTC

CDR3 length: 13
J gene: TRBJ2-1
clone size: NA
V gene: TRBV29-1
D gene: NA
CDR3 protein: CSVESPYDREQFF
CDR3 DNA: TGCAGCGTTGAATCCCCCTATGACAGAGAGCAGTTCTTC

CDR3 length: 15
J gene: TRBJ2-5
clone size: NA
V gene: TRBV7-9
D gene: NA
CDR3 protein: CASSLDGSAKETQYF
CDR3 DNA: TGTGCCAGCAGCTTAGATGGATCGGCAAAAGAGACCCAGTACTTC

CDR3 length: 15
J gene: TRBJ2-7
clone size: NA
V gene: TRBV15
D gene: NA
CDR3 protein: CATSRDRARAYEQYF
CDR3 DNA: TGTGCCACCAGCAGAGATCGGGCCAGAGCCTACGAGCAGTACTTC

CDR3 length: 13
J gene: TRBJ2-1
clone size: once
V gene: TRBV5-6
D gene: NA
CDR3 protein: CASSLKLFNEQFF
CDR3 DNA: TGTGCCAGCAGCTTGAAACTATTCAATGAGCAGTTCTTC

CDR3 length: 13
J gene: TRBJ2-5
clone size: NA
V gene: TRBV2
D gene: NA
CDR3 protein: CASSLEGVETQYF
CDR3 DNA: TGTGCCAGCAGTCTAGAGGGTGTGGAGACCCAGTACTTC

CDR3 length: 14
J gene: TRBJ2-7
clone size: NA
V gene: TRBV27
D gene: TRBD1
CDR3 protein: CASSLNRGSTEQYF
CDR3 DNA: TGTGCCAGCAGTTTGAACAGGGGCTCCACCGAGCAGTACTTC

CDR3 length: 19
J gene: TRBJ2-7
clone size: NA
V gene: TRBV5-6
D gene: TRBD1
CDR3 protein: CASSVPGQASYPSSYEQYF
CDR3 DNA: TGTGCCAGCAGCGTTCCGGGACAGGCGTCTTATCCGAGCTCCTACGAGCAGTACTTC

CDR3 length: 14
J gene: TRBJ2-2
clone size: NA
V gene: TRBV7-9
D gene: NA
CDR3 protein: CASSPIEWPGELFF
CDR3 DNA: TGTGCCAGCAGCCCAATAGAGTGGCCCGGGGAGCTGTTTTTT

CDR3 length: 13
J gene: TRBJ1-1
clone size: NA
V gene: TRBV5-1
D gene: NA
CDR3 protein: CASSEQGNTEAFF
CDR3 DNA: TGCGCCAGCAGCGAACAGGGGAACACTGAAGCTTTCTTT

CDR3 length: 17
J gene: TRBJ2-7
clone size: NA
V gene: TRBV5-6
D gene: TRBD2
CDR3 protein: CASSLTTEPGLGYEQYF
CDR3 DNA: TGTGCCAGCAGCTTGACTACAGAACCGGGACTAGGATACGAACAGTACTTC

CDR3 length: 19
J gene: TRBJ2-2
clone size: NA
V gene: TRBV5-1
D gene: TRBD2
CDR3 protein: CASSLIGGLAGENTGELFF
CDR3 DNA: TGCGCCAGCAGCTTGATAGGGGGACTAGCGGGAGAGAACACCGGGGAGCTGTTTTTT

CDR3 length: 16
J gene: TRBJ1-1
clone size: NA
V gene: TRBV11-2
D gene: NA
CDR3 protein: CASSLGYWTANTEAFF
CDR3 DNA: TGTGCCAGCAGCTTAGGATACTGGACGGCGAACACTGAAGCTTTCTTT

CDR3 length: 15
J gene: TRBJ1-2
clone size: NA
V gene: TRBV13
D gene: NA
CDR3 protein: CASSLGVAEGYGYTF
CDR3 DNA: TGTGCCAGCAGCTTAGGGGTAGCAGAAGGCTATGGCTACACCTTC

CDR3 length: 15
J gene: TRBJ2-7
clone size: NA
V gene: TRBV2
D gene: TRBD2
CDR3 protein: CASSDQTSGLYEQYF
CDR3 DNA: TGTGCCAGCAGTGATCAGACTAGCGGGCTCTACGAGCAGTACTTC

CDR3 length: 15
J gene: TRBJ1-5
clone size: NA
V gene: TRBV6-1
D gene: NA
CDR3 protein: CASSEPADSNQPQHF
CDR3 DNA: TGTGCCAGCAGTGAACCCGCGGATAGCAATCAGCCCCAGCATTTT

CDR3 length: 15
J gene: TRBJ2-7
clone size: NA
V gene: TRBV27
D gene: TRBD2
CDR3 protein: CASSATSGRGNEQYF
CDR3 DNA: TGTGCCAGCAGTGCAACTAGCGGGAGGGGGAACGAGCAGTACTTC

CDR3 length: 12
J gene: TRBJ2-3
clone size: NA
V gene: TRBV6-1
D gene: NA
CDR3 protein: CAGRGVSDTQYF
CDR3 DNA: TGTGCGGGCAGGGGCGTTTCAGATACGCAGTATTTT

CDR3 length: 15
J gene: TRBJ2-7
clone size: NA
V gene: TRBV5-1
D gene: TRBD2
CDR3 protein: CASSLLAGLRSAQYF
CDR3 DNA: TGCGCCAGCAGTCTCCTAGCGGGGTTAAGGAGCGCGCAGTACTTC

CDR3 length: 16
J gene: TRBJ2-5
clone size: once
V gene: TRBV5-5
D gene: TRBD2
CDR3 protein: CASSPRLAGNQETQYF
CDR3 DNA: TGTGCCAGCAGCCCACGACTAGCGGGGAACCAAGAGACCCAGTACTTC

CDR3 length: 16
J gene: TRBJ2-7
clone size: NA
V gene: TRBV28
D gene: TRBD2
CDR3 protein: CASSQLAGGGSYEQYF
CDR3 DNA: TGTGCCAGCAGTCAACTAGCGGGAGGGGGGTCTTACGAGCAGTACTTC

CDR3 length: 13
J gene: TRBJ1-2
clone size: NA
V gene: TRBV15
D gene: TRBD1
CDR3 protein: CATSTRDSYGYTF
CDR3 DNA: TGTGCCACCAGCACCAGGGACAGCTATGGCTACACCTTC

CDR3 length: 20
J gene: TRBJ2-1
clone size: NA
V gene: TRBV6-4
D gene: TRBD1
CDR3 protein: CASSATRNSQGAAGHNEQFF
CDR3 DNA: TGTGCCAGCAGCGCCACCCGTAATTCCCAGGGGGCGGCGGGCCACAATGAGCAGTTCTTC

CDR3 length: 16
J gene: TRBJ2-7
clone size: many
V gene: TRBV5-1
D gene: NA
CDR3 protein: CASSLGLGEVSDEQYF
CDR3 DNA: TGCGCCAGCAGCTTGGGACTCGGGGAAGTGAGTGACGAGCAGTACTTC

CDR3 length: 13
J gene: TRBJ1-5
clone size: NA
V gene: TRBV4-1
D gene: NA
CDR3 protein: CASSQGRGQPQHF
CDR3 DNA: TGCGCCAGCAGCCAAGGCAGGGGACAGCCCCAGCATTTT

CDR3 length: 17
J gene: TRBJ2-7
clone size: NA
V gene: TRBV7-6
D gene: TRBD1
CDR3 protein: CASSPRRLGQFEGEQYF
CDR3 DNA: TGTGCCAGCAGCCCAAGACGGTTGGGACAGTTTGAGGGCGAGCAGTACTTC

CDR3 length: 14
J gene: TRBJ1-5
clone size: NA
V gene: TRBV5-6
D gene: NA
CDR3 protein: CASSLVGSNQPQHF
CDR3 DNA: TGTGCCAGCAGCTTGGTGGGGAGCAATCAGCCCCAGCATTTT

CDR3 length: 14
J gene: TRBJ2-5
clone size: NA
V gene: TRBV29-1
D gene: TRBD2
CDR3 protein: CSAGLAGEGETQYF
CDR3 DNA: TGCAGCGCCGGACTAGCGGGAGAGGGAGAGACCCAGTACTTC

CDR3 length: 12
J gene: TRBJ2-2
clone size: NA
V gene: TRBV29-1
D gene: NA
CDR3 protein: CSVLRDTGELFF
CDR3 DNA: TGCAGCGTTTTACGGGACACCGGGGAGCTGTTTTTT